The 25 T cell receptor beta chains below all came from one sample that was sequenced in a study of blood T cells in healthy people across ages (dated by TCRdb to about 2015). Library construction relied on 5' RACE. The run used an Illumina HiSeq 2500. A second PCR of 7 to 11 cycles was performed with a sample-barcoded 5' primer and a J-beta primer mix. TCRdb itself trimmed the public reads at Q25 with fastp, ran MiXCR and retained productive beta chains. Records with the same CDR3 protein are collapsed into one entry carrying the most frequent genes and DNA. Across this sample there are 650,000 to 1,000,000 distinct CDR3 sequences, with roughly 35% seen only once. 10% to 15% of the sample is in the top ten clones. The sample taken for sequencing was blood. The receptor set was obtained from a man between 18 and 29 years old in good health.

The V gene is TRBV4-1, the J gene TRBJ2-3; 8 nucleotides match TRBD2. The germline V gene has CDR1 MGHRA and CDR2 YSYEKL. The CDR3 is 15 amino acids. V lost 6 bases and J lost 4; bases outside the gene matches: 9. The CDR3 DNA follows: TGCGCCAGCAGTGGCAGCGGGGGTGGTCCAGATACGCAGTATTTT. This sequence encodes CASSGSGGGPDTQYF.

This clonotype was seen more than once but under ten times. The chain recombines TRBV18 with TRBJ2-4; 7 bases map to TRBD1. V lost 4 bases and J lost 8; bases outside the gene matches: 5. The germline V gene encodes CDR1 KGHSH and CDR2 LQKENI. The CDR3 has 13 residues. Written as DNA, the CDR3 is TGTGCCAGCTCACAGGGGGCTGGGTACATTCAGTACTTC. This codes for CASSQGAGYIQYF.

CDR3 sequence reads: CASSFAQMGNEKLFF. CDR3 in DNA: TGTGCCAGCAGTTTTGCACAGATGGGAAATGAAAAACTGTTTTTT. The rearrangement joins TRBV12-3 or TRBV12-4 to TRBJ1-4; no definite D call. Trimming took off 3 bases at V and 5 bases at J, with 13 bases between the two ends. There are 15 residues in the CDR3.

The chain combines TRBV2 with TRBJ1-4; TRBD1 aligns across 9 bases. CDR3 length equals 17 residues. Germline V gene lookup returns CDR1 SNHLY and CDR2 FYNNEI. Trimming removed 5 bases from V and 0 bases from J; junction bases left unmatched: 7. The CDR3 DNA sequence: TGTGCCAGCAGTATGGGGACAGGGATTGCAACTAATGAAAAACTGTTTTTT. The encoded protein is CASSMGTGIATNEKLFF.

V and J are TRBV5-1 and TRBJ2-7; 7 bases line up with TRBD1. Trimming took 7 bases from V and 4 from J; bases not matched to a gene: 14. The length of the CDR3 is 15 residues. Germline V gene lookup returns CDR1 SGHRS and CDR2 YFSETQ. In nucleotides, the CDR3 is TGCGCCAGCGCCCTAGGAGAGGGGGCGAGGTACGAGCAGTACTTC. This codes for CASALGEGARYEQYF.

V is TRBV4-3 and J is TRBJ1-2; D is perhaps TRBD1 (6 bases). Trimming took off 1 base at V and 3 bases at J, with 12 bases between the two ends. The CDR3 runs to 15 residues. Germline CDR1 reads LGHNA; CDR2 reads YSLEER. In nucleotides, the CDR3 is TGCGCCAGCAGCCAAGGTGTCCGGACAGACTATGGCTACACCTTC. Amino acid sequence: CASSQGVRTDYGYTF.

This clonotype was picked up a small number of times. The CDR3 region has the DNA TGTGCCTGGAGTTTGGCAGGGGGTCTGAATGAGCAGTTCTTC. It encodes CAWSLAGGLNEQFF. The chain couples TRBV30 to TRBJ2-1, with TRBD1 matching 7 bases. Losses at the gene ends were 2 bases for V and 7 bases for J; bases not matched to a gene: 8. From germline, CDR1 is GTSNPN and CDR2 SVGIG (reference sequence). CDR3 length equals 14 residues.

This clonotype came up a few times. The chain couples TRBV30 to TRBJ1-6; D call uncertain. Germline V CDR1 and CDR2: GTSNPN, SVGIG (reference sequence). The CDR3 covers 15 residues. Trimming removed 4 bases at V and 7 bases at J, with 17 bases between. As DNA, the CDR3 is TGTGCCTGGAAGGCGGGAGACACCGTAAATTCACCCCTCCACTTT. Translation gives CAWKAGDTVNSPLHF. The whole variable domain, filled in from reference TRBV30 and TRBJ1-6, reads SQTIHQWPATLVQPVGSPLSLECTVEGTSNPNLYWYRQAAGRGLQLLFYSVGIGQISSEVPQNLSASRPQDRQFILSSKKLLLSDSGFYLCAWKAGDTVNSPLHFGNGTRLTVT.

V usage is TRBV6-5 and J usage is TRBJ2-2, with TRBD2 matching over 7 bases. The CDR3 consists of 15 residues. V gave up 2 bases and J gave up 5 bases; unmatched junction bases: 5. Germline values: CDR1 MNHEY, CDR2 SVGAGI. This chain's CDR3 is CASSYIQGGTGELFF. In DNA, the CDR3 is TGTGCCAGCAGTTACATTCAGGGAGGGACCGGGGAGCTGTTTTTT.

Comments on this clonotype: A read error may be the cause here, since a much bigger clone is one base away. J is TRBJ1-2 and V is TRBV20-1, with D unresolved. In germline, CDR1 is DFQATT, CDR2 SNEGSKA (reference sequence). This CDR3 comprises 11 residues. The V gene lost 6 bases and the J gene lost 5 bases, with 10 bases spanning the gap. The CDR3 DNA is TGCAGTGCAACGGGCCTATATGGCTACACCTTC. This codes for CSATGLYGYTF.

This clonotype was observed many times. V and J are TRBV20-1 and TRBJ2-7; D call uncertain. This CDR3 has 14 amino acids. The V gene's germline CDR1 is DFQATT and CDR2 SNEGSKA (reference sequence). V shed 0 bases and J shed 1 base, with 10 bases lying between them. The CDR3 DNA is TGCAGTGCTAGAGATCGGGCAGGATCCTACGAGCAGTACTTC. This translates into CSARDRAGSYEQYF.

This chain connects TRBV7-9 to TRBJ1-2; TRBD1 might be the D (6 bases). Trimming pared 7 bases from V and 4 bases from J, leaving 16 bases between. There are 14 residues in the CDR3. Germline-derived CDR1 and CDR2 are SEHNR and FQNEAQ (reference sequence). CDR3 coding DNA: TGTGCCAGCACCCCGTTTGGGACACTCTATGGCTACACCTTC. Its translation: CASTPFGTLYGYTF.

The V gene is TRBV7-9, the J gene TRBJ1-1; D remains unclear. CDR3 size: 17 residues. The germline CDR1 and CDR2 sequences are SEHNR and FQNEAQ (reference sequence). V lost 1 base to trimming and J lost 1 base, with 16 bases between them. This chain's CDR3 is CASSLEGNHISNTEAFF. The CDR3 DNA is TGTGCCAGCAGCTTAGAGGGCAATCATATATCGAACACTGAAGCTTTCTTT.

The chain uses TRBV4-3 and TRBJ2-1; D is uncertain. This CDR3 has 17 amino acids. The V gene lost 2 bases and the J gene lost 7 bases, with 21 bases spanning the gap. In germline, CDR1 is LGHNA, CDR2 YSLEER. CDR3 region: CASSQRFSPHFGNEQFF. In DNA, the CDR3 is TGCGCCAGCAGCCAAAGGTTTTCGCCTCACTTTGGAAATGAGCAGTTCTTC.

There are a few counts of this clonotype. The chain uses TRBV20-1 and TRBJ2-6, with D hard to call. The CDR3 is 13 residues long. Germline assignment: CDR1 DFQATT and CDR2 SNEGSKA (reference sequence). V lost 3 bases and J lost 0, with 3 bases in between. The CDR3 region is CSARASGANVLTF. The CDR3 DNA reads TGCAGTGCTAGGGCCTCTGGGGCCAACGTCCTGACTTTC.

This clonotype appeared many times. The chain uses TRBV20-1 and TRBJ1-5, with 7 bases aligning to TRBD1. Per germline, CDR1 DFQATT and CDR2 SNEGSKA (reference sequence). The CDR3 is made up of 13 amino acids. V was pared by 6 bases and J by 4 bases, with 6 bases of the junction left unmatched. CDR3 nucleotides: TGCAGTGCCATTGGGACAGCAAATCAGCCCCAGCATTTT. This codes for CSAIGTANQPQHF.

The V and J genes are TRBV20-1 and TRBJ2-2; TRBD1 aligns across 7 bases. Trimming at V came to 3 bases and at J to 4 bases, leaving 5 bases not matched to a gene. Germline lookup yields CDR1 DFQATT and CDR2 SNEGSKA (reference sequence). The length of the CDR3 is 14 residues. The CDR3 protein is CSARGRGFTGELFF. Here the CDR3 DNA reads TGCAGTGCTAGGGGCAGGGGGTTCACCGGGGAGCTGTTTTTT.

This clonotype was observed a handful of times. CDR3: CSARLRVETQYF. CDR3 DNA: TGCAGTGCTAGGCTCAGGGTAGAGACCCAGTACTTC. This chain uses TRBV20-1 with TRBJ2-5; possible D gene TRBD1, 5 bases. V was clipped by 3 bases and J by 4 bases, with 9 bases between them. CDR3 length: 12 amino acids. Germline values: CDR1 DFQATT, CDR2 SNEGSKA (reference sequence).

This clonotype was observed at least ten times. The chain uses TRBV5-5 and TRBJ2-5; D gene uncertain. The CDR3 has 13 residues. The germline V and J ends were trimmed by 0 bases and 7 bases, with 10 bases remaining between them. Germline CDR1 is SGHKS and CDR2 is YYEKEE (reference sequence). CDR3 sequence reads: CASSLDPLRTQYF. The CDR3 coding sequence is TGTGCCAGCAGCTTGGATCCCCTGCGGACCCAGTACTTC.

This clonotype occurred a few times. V and J are TRBV27 and TRBJ2-1; TRBD1 aligns across 8 bases. The junction had 6 bases not matched to a gene; V was cut back by 4 bases and J by 7 bases. This CDR3 region has 14 residues. Germline V gene sequence: CDR1 MNHEY, CDR2 SMNVEV (reference sequence). The CDR3 bases are TGTGCCAGCAGTTCGACAGGGGAAGGGAATGAGCAGTTCTTC. Translating gives CASSSTGEGNEQFF.

This clonotype was seen once. V gene TRBV7-6 combines with J gene TRBJ2-7; 7 bases line up with TRBD2. Trimming at V came to 1 base and at J to 7 bases, leaving 16 bases not matched to a gene. Germline CDR1 SGHVS, CDR2 FNYEAQ. The CDR3 consists of 17 residues. The CDR3 protein is CASSLVRRGSPYNEQYF. The CDR3 DNA follows: TGTGCCAGCAGCTTAGTGCGGCGGGGGTCCCCTTACAATGAGCAGTACTTC.

The table lists this clonotype with a few counts. V usage is TRBV5-1 and J usage is TRBJ2-5; TRBD2 is a possible D gene (5 bases). Germline lookup yields CDR1 SGHRS and CDR2 YFSETQ. The CDR3 runs to 14 residues. Trimming took 4 bases from V and 2 from J, leaving 12 bases between them. The CDR3 DNA reads TGCGCCAGCAGCCCGGAGGTTCCTCAAGAGACCCAGTACTTC. Translated: CASSPEVPQETQYF.

This clonotype was detected a few times. The chain couples TRBV5-1 to TRBJ1-2; maybe TRBD1 (6 bases). The V gene lost 3 bases and the J gene lost 7 bases, with 16 bases spanning the gap. Germline values: CDR1 SGHRS, CDR2 YFSETQ. The CDR3 sequence is 14 residues long. Written as DNA, the CDR3 is TGCGCCAGCAGCTCCATGGCAGGGGCGTTTGGCTACACCTTC. It is translated as CASSSMAGAFGYTF.

The chain has TRBV9 and TRBJ1-2, with D possibly matching TRBD1 (5 bases). There are 18 residues in the CDR3. CDR1 is SGDLS, CDR2 YYNGEE, per germline. The V gene lost 4 bases and the J gene lost 4 bases, with 26 bases spanning the gap. The CDR3 DNA reads as TGTGCCAGCAGCCTAAGCCGGGACGTCGGAGGATTGGGCTATGGCTACACCTTC. Residues: CASSLSRDVGGLGYGYTF. Full variable domain (missing parts from reference TRBV9 and TRBJ1-2): DSGVTQTPKHLITATGQRVTLRCSPRSGDLSVYWYQQSLDQGLQFLIQYYNGEERAKGNILERFSAQQFPDLHSELNLSSLELGDSALYFCASSLSRDVGGLGYGYTFGSGTRLTVV.

In its sample, this clonotype was seen once. The CDR3 protein is CASTGTPRTYEQYF. The CDR3 DNA sequence: TGTGCCAGCACCGGGACACCCAGAACCTACGAGCAGTACTTC. The chain couples TRBV28 to TRBJ2-4, with D possibly matching TRBD1 (6 bases). TRBJ2-7 matches the DNA end more closely, so the J call is doubtful. The CDR3 covers 14 residues. CDR1 is MDHEN, CDR2 SYDVKM, per germline.